Presented here are 21 T cell receptor beta chains from one specimen sequenced in a study of shared clonotypes between healthy human individuals. Here immunoSEQ multiplex PCR was the method, and the copy in TCRdb shows in-frame clones only, minus some. The sample lists about 2.4 million clones, 93% occurring once. Sequencing input: naive CD4+ T cells from PBMCs. Subset denoted: CD45RA+ positively selected. The receptors were gathered from a man between 18 and 35 years old in good health. Some clones in this sample may be carry-over from other donors' samples.

This chain links TRBV27 with TRBJ2-5; weak D call: TRBD1 (6 bases). CDR1 MNHEY and CDR2 SMNVEV come from the germline V gene (reference sequence). The CDR3 is 15 residues long. The V end lost 2 bases, the J end lost 2 bases, and 12 bases lay between the germline ends. DNA of the CDR3: TGTGCCAGCAGTTTAACCGGGACATCACAAGAGACCCAGTACTTC. This encodes CASSLTGTSQETQYF.

The chain couples TRBV6-1 to TRBJ1-2; 7 bases match TRBD1. The germline gives CDR1 MNHNS, CDR2 SASEGT. J was trimmed by 2 bases and V by 6 bases; bases with no gene match: 3. This CDR3 contains 13 residues. CDR3 sequence: CASRDRTNYGYTF. CDR3 sequence (DNA): TGTGCCAGCAGGGACAGGACGAACTATGGCTACACCTTC.

The chain recombines TRBV28 with TRBJ2-3, with D perhaps TRBD2 (5 bases). V lost 5 bases and J lost 0, with 21 bases in between. The CDR3 extends over 18 amino acids. Germline-derived CDR1 and CDR2 are MDHEN and SYDVKM. The CDR3 protein is CASSPVGERFSSTDTQYF. Written as DNA, the CDR3 is TGTGCCAGCAGTCCTGTCGGTGAGCGGTTCTCTAGCACAGATACGCAGTATTTT.

The chain combines TRBV7-9 with TRBJ2-7; 10 bases align to TRBD2. The V segment lost 7 bases and the J segment 2 bases; nucleotides outside the gene matches: 8. Germline lookup yields CDR1 SEHNR and CDR2 FQNEAQ (reference sequence). The CDR3 totals 15 residues. The DNA for the CDR3 is TGTGCCAGCACCAAAGCGGGAGGGGGCCCCTACGAGCAGTACTTC. It translates to CASTKAGGGPYEQYF.

This CDR3 reads CASSSMVGTEAFF. The CDR3 DNA is TGTGCCAGCAGCTCCATGGTAGGCACTGAAGCTTTCTTT. The chain has TRBV7-3 and TRBJ1-1, with D hard to call. CDR1 is SGHTA and CDR2 is FQGTGA in the germline V gene. Trimming cost V 4 bases and J 4 bases, with 10 bases left between them. This CDR3 has 13 amino acids.

The chain has TRBV28 and TRBJ2-3, with D tentatively TRBD2 (6 bases). This CDR3 spans 12 amino acids. V shed 7 bases and J shed 4 bases, with 9 bases lying between them. In germline, CDR1 is MDHEN, CDR2 SYDVKM. In nucleotides, the CDR3 is TGTGCCAGCAAAGCTAGCGCAGATACGCAGTATTTT. It is translated as CASKASADTQYF. Full variable domain (remainder filled in from reference TRBV28 and TRBJ2-3): DVKVTQSSRYLVKRTGEKVFLECVQDMDHENMFWYRQDPGLGLRLIYFSYDVKMKEKGDIPEGYSVSREKKERFSLILESASTNQTSMYLCASKASADTQYFGPGTRLTVL.

Of note for this clone: Other DNA sequences within the sample encode an identical CDR3. The chain has TRBV27 and TRBJ1-2, with a possible D match to TRBD1 (5 bases). The CDR3 has 15 amino acids. CDR1 and CDR2 (germline): MNHEY, SMNVEV (reference sequence). The V gene lost 6 bases and the J gene lost 11 bases, with 25 bases spanning the gap. DNA of the CDR3: TGTGCCAGCAGCCCGCTGACTCCCCCAACTGGGGGTTACACCTTC. The encoded protein is CASSPLTPPTGGYTF.

The chain has TRBV4-1 and TRBJ1-2; D is uncertain. Germline V gives CDR1 MGHRA, CDR2 YSYEKL. V lost 1 base to trimming and J lost 2 bases, with 8 bases between them. The CDR3 is made up of 14 amino acids. The CDR3: CASSQAVENYGYTF. For the CDR3, the DNA is TGCGCCAGCAGCCAAGCGGTAGAGAACTATGGCTACACCTTC.

This clone was detected once. This sequence joins TRBV2 and TRBJ2-5, with TRBD2 identical over 9 bases. This CDR3 is 15 amino acids long. The V gene's germline CDR1 is SNHLY and CDR2 FYNNEI. V lost 6 bases, J lost 5 bases, and 10 bases stayed unmatched. CDR3 sequence reads: CASRRGGRALETQYF. CDR3 DNA: TGTGCCAGCAGGAGGGGCGGGAGGGCGTTGGAGACCCAGTACTTC.

V gene TRBV19 combines with J gene TRBJ2-5; no reliable D call. The CDR3 length is 13 residues. The germline V gene encodes CDR1 LNHDA and CDR2 SQIVND (reference sequence). V lost 7 bases to trimming and J lost 1 base, with 10 bases between them. The CDR3 DNA is TGTGCCAGTAAGGCGGCAGGCCAAGAGACCCAGTACTTC. Translation gives CASKAAGQETQYF. The whole variable domain, remainder taken from reference TRBV19 and TRBJ2-5, is DGGITQSPKYLFRKEGQNVTLSCEQNLNHDAMYWYRQDPGQGLRLIYYSQIVNDFQKGDIAEGYSVSREKKESFPLTVTSAQKNPTAFYLCASKAAGQETQYFGPGTRLLVL.

The rearrangement links TRBV28 to TRBJ1-3; D gene uncertain. The germline gives CDR1 MDHEN, CDR2 SYDVKM. Trimming cost V 1 base and J 0 bases, with 10 bases left between them. This CDR3 has 16 amino acids. CDR3 nucleotides: TGTGCCAGCAGTTTATCGGGGTTCTTCTCTGGAAACACCATATATTTT. The encoded protein is CASSLSGFFSGNTIYF.

In nucleotides, the CDR3 is TGCGCCAGCAGCCCCGGGACTAGCGGGATGAAGTACACAGATACGCAGTATTTT. Its translation: CASSPGTSGMKYTDTQYF. The chain links TRBV4-1 to TRBJ2-3, with 13 positions matching TRBD2. Germline CDR1 and CDR2: MGHRA and YSYEKL. This CDR3 region has 18 residues. The J segment lost 2 bases and the V segment lost 4 bases, leaving 9 bases of the junction unmatched.

V gene TRBV28 combines with J gene TRBJ1-4; D not resolved. Trimming took off 3 bases at V and 4 bases at J, with 6 bases between the two ends. The CDR3 runs to 13 residues. CDR1 is MDHEN and CDR2 is SYDVKM in the germline V gene. For the CDR3, the DNA is TGTGCCAGCAGTTTCACACTTAATGAAAAACTGTTTTTT. This gives the protein CASSFTLNEKLFF.

The chain's CDR3 is CAWSRGSYNSPLHF. The CDR3 region has the DNA TGTGCCTGGAGCCGGGGCTCCTATAATTCACCCCTCCACTTT. The chain employs TRBV30 and TRBJ1-6, with D unclear. CDR1 is GTSNPN and CDR2 is SVGIG in the germline V gene (reference sequence). The V end lost 3 bases, the J end lost 0 bases, and 6 bases lay between the germline ends. The CDR3 is made up of 14 amino acids.

This clone showed up just once. The CDR3 is CASSTRQNGYTF. CDR3 nucleotide sequence: TGTGCCAGTAGTACCCGACAGAATGGCTACACCTTC. The chain couples TRBV19 to TRBJ1-2; tentative D call: TRBD1 (5 bases). Germline CDR1 is LNHDA and CDR2 is SQIVND (reference sequence). V was cut by 4 bases and J by 6 bases, with 9 bases left in between. The CDR3 runs 12 residues.

J is TRBJ2-7 and V is TRBV5-1; TRBD1 matches 10 bases. J was trimmed by 1 base and V by 4 bases; bases with no gene match: 5. CDR3 size: 15 residues. Germline assignment: CDR1 SGHRS and CDR2 YFSETQ. This CDR3 reads CASSARDRGSYEQYF. DNA of the CDR3: TGCGCCAGCAGCGCCCGGGACAGGGGATCCTACGAGCAGTACTTC.

The chain carries TRBV25-1 and TRBJ1-1; no clear D gene. V lost 6 bases to trimming and J lost 6 bases, with 14 bases between them. The length of the CDR3 is 13 residues. Germline V gene data show CDR1 as MGHDK and CDR2 as SYGVNS. The chain's CDR3 is CASSPSKYAEAFF. CDR3 DNA sequence: TGTGCCAGCAGCCCGAGTAAGTACGCTGAAGCTTTCTTT.

The gene calls are TRBV7-9 and TRBJ2-2; no firm D call. Per the germline V gene, CDR1 is SEHNR and CDR2 is FQNEAQ (reference sequence). The CDR3 contains 18 residues. V was clipped by 2 bases and J by 7 bases, with 23 bases between them. The CDR3 spells CASSLFLLVGMRIGELFF. The CDR3, as DNA: TGTGCCAGCAGCTTATTTTTATTGGTTGGAATGCGTATCGGGGAGCTGTTTTTT.

This chain uses TRBV29-1 with TRBJ1-4; D is uncertain. CDR1 SQVTM and CDR2 ANQGSEA come from the germline V gene. The CDR3 is 11 residues long. This CDR3 is CSFQDNEKLFF. The CDR3 DNA follows: TGCAGTTTTCAGGACAATGAAAAACTGTTTTTT.

The chain has TRBV28 and TRBJ2-7; TRBD2 agrees at 7 bases. CDR1 is MDHEN, CDR2 SYDVKM, per germline. Losses at the gene ends were 1 base for V and 2 bases for J; bases not matched to a gene: 5. This CDR3 is 15 amino acids long. DNA of the CDR3: TGTGCCAGCAGTTTATCCCCGGGACTACCCTACGAGCAGTACTTC. Translated, it gives CASSLSPGLPYEQYF.

With respect to this clone: Other DNA sequences in this specimen translate into the identical CDR3. The chain couples TRBV19 to TRBJ2-7; TRBD1 agrees at 9 bases. The ends lost 6 bases at V and 4 bases at J; junction bases unmatched: 4. Germline CDR1 is LNHDA and CDR2 is SQIVND (reference sequence). This CDR3 spans 13 amino acids. CDR3 amino acids: CASSQDRGYEQYF. CDR3 in DNA: TGTGCCAGTAGCCAGGACAGGGGATACGAGCAGTACTTC.